A single sample is the source of the 11 T cell receptor beta chains below, sequenced in a study of T-cell memory formation after mild COVID-19. In TCRdb, the 5' RACE reads were re-called with MiXCR into one record per CDR3 protein. Of 550,000 to 600,000 distinct CDR3 sequences in the sample, about 18% were seen once. The sample taken for sequencing was PBMCs or a T cell subset sorted from them (not recorded which). The receptors here all came from an adult woman who had mild COVID-19 (a few samples of this study predate the infection). Cell type and time point are not known.

This clonotype was counted a single time. This chain joins TRBV6-6 and TRBJ1-2, with a tentative D call TRBD1 (5 bases). The germline gives CDR1 MNHNY, CDR2 SVGAGI (reference sequence). CDR3 length: 14 amino acids. V shed 6 bases and J shed 4 bases, with 15 bases lying between them. CDR3 nucleotides: TGTGCCAGCAGGCCCGGGGGGGGGTCCTATGGCTACACCTTC. This gives the protein CASRPGGGSYGYTF.

This clonotype turned up a few times. J is TRBJ2-7 and V is TRBV7-6, with 13 bases identical to TRBD2. The junction had 8 bases not matched to a gene; V was cut back by 5 bases and J by 1 base. From germline, CDR1 is SGHVS and CDR2 FNYEAQ. The CDR3 loop spans 17 amino acids. The CDR3 bases are TGTGCCAGCAGCGAAACTAGCGGGAGGGCCGGATCCTACGAGCAGTACTTC. It encodes CASSETSGRAGSYEQYF.

CDR3 DNA sequence: TGTGCCAGCAGCTTAGGACAGGGGTACACCTACGAGCAGTACTTC. This sequence encodes CASSLGQGYTYEQYF. The chain couples TRBV7-2 to TRBJ2-7; 8 bases match TRBD1. The germline V gene has CDR1 SGHTA and CDR2 FQGNSA. The CDR3 extends over 15 amino acids. J lost 2 bases, V lost 1 base, and 4 bases had no gene match.

This clonotype was seen more than once but under ten times. CDR3 DNA sequence: TGTGCCAGCAGTTCGGGGGAGACACCGATTCATTATGGCTACACCTTC. Amino acid sequence: CASSSGETPIHYGYTF. V is TRBV12-3 or TRBV12-4 and J is TRBJ1-2; possibly TRBD1 for D (5 bases). Trimming removed 4 bases at V and 5 bases at J, with 20 bases between. The CDR3 consists of 16 residues.

V gene TRBV6-6 combines with J gene TRBJ1-1, with 11 bases aligning to TRBD1. Germline-derived CDR1 and CDR2 are MNHNY and SVGAGI (reference sequence). This CDR3 is 15 amino acids long. The V gene end was trimmed by 6 bases and the J gene end by 1 base; junction bases not matched to a gene: 4. The CDR3 DNA follows: TGTGCCAGCAGGAGGACAGGGGGCGGGAACACTGAAGCTTTCTTT. This encodes CASRRTGGGNTEAFF.

This clonotype turned up a few times. This chain connects TRBV7-2 to TRBJ2-3; D possibly corresponds to TRBD2 (6 bases). Germline-derived CDR1 and CDR2 are SGHTA and FQGNSA. The CDR3 contains 16 residues. V lost 4 bases and J lost 1, with 15 bases in between. The CDR3 sequence is CASSSHSGVRTDTQYF. The CDR3 coding sequence is TGTGCCAGCAGCTCCCATTCGGGGGTACGCACAGATACGCAGTATTTT. Using reference TRBV7-2 and TRBJ2-3 for the parts outside the CDR3, the full variable domain is GAGVSQSPSNKVTEKGKDVELRCDPISGHTALYWYRQSLGQGLEFLIYFQGNSAPDKSGLPSDRFSAERTGGSVSTLTIQRTQQEDSAVYLCASSSHSGVRTDTQYFGPGTRLTVL.

This clonotype was detected many times. The V and J genes are TRBV11-2 and TRBJ2-2; 8 positions agree with TRBD2. The CDR3 is 16 residues long. Losses at the gene ends were 5 bases for V and 2 bases for J; bases not matched to a gene: 7. The germline gives CDR1 SGHAT, CDR2 FQNNGV. As DNA, the CDR3 is TGTGCCAGCAGCCCAAGCGGGGGCCTAAACACCGGGGAGCTGTTTTTT. Translation: CASSPSGGLNTGELFF.

The V call is TRBV20-1, the J call TRBJ2-3; 7 nucleotides line up with TRBD2. Germline CDR1 is DFQATT and CDR2 is SNEGSKA (reference sequence). The V and J ends lost 0 bases and 3 bases, in that order; junction bases with no gene match: 12. The CDR3 totals 17 residues. The CDR3 spells CSARDREREARTDTQYF. CDR3 nucleotides: TGCAGTGCTAGAGATAGGGAGCGGGAAGCTCGTACAGATACGCAGTATTTT.

The rearrangement uses TRBV20-1 and TRBJ2-2, with 8 bases fitting TRBD2. The CDR3 spans 14 residues. The germline gives CDR1 DFQATT, CDR2 SNEGSKA (reference sequence). Losses at the gene ends were 3 bases for V and 0 bases for J; bases not matched to a gene: 0. The CDR3 DNA is TGCAGTGCTAGGGGACTAGCGAACACCGGGGAGCTGTTTTTT. As protein: CSARGLANTGELFF.

Only a few counts were recorded for this clonotype. V and J are TRBV7-8 and TRBJ1-2; the match to TRBD1 covers 7 bases. The CDR3 is 14 amino acids. CDR1 SGHVS and CDR2 FQNEAQ come from the germline V gene. The V and J ends lost 4 bases and 10 bases, in that order; junction bases with no gene match: 12. The CDR3 nucleotides are TGTGCCAGCAGCTACCGGGGACAGCCACGGGACTACACCTTC. Protein sequence: CASSYRGQPRDYTF.

This clonotype was detected ten times or more. The rearrangement links TRBV15 to TRBJ2-7; 13 bases line up with TRBD2. Germline V gives CDR1 LNHNV, CDR2 YYDKDF (reference sequence). The CDR3 runs 19 residues. V shed 6 bases and J 5 bases; nucleotides not matched to a gene: 19. The CDR3 loop is CATSRIQLAGGVGSNEQYF. CDR3 in DNA: TGTGCCACCAGTCGCATTCAACTAGCGGGAGGGGTCGGTTCCAACGAGCAGTACTTC.